These 12 T cell receptor beta chains were sequenced from one sample in a study of blood T cells in healthy people across ages. A sample-barcoded 5' primer and a J-beta primer mix were used in a second PCR of roughly 6 to 12 cycles. TCRdb processed the 5' RACE reads anew with MiXCR; each CDR3 protein has one entry. This sample has 650,000 to 700,000 distinct CDR3 sequences, with around 52% found just once. The specimen sequenced was blood. The receptor set was obtained from a woman older than 75 in good health.

This clonotype was observed at least ten times. The rearrangement uses TRBV7-9 and TRBJ2-5, with TRBD1 matching over 10 bases. Trimming at V came to 3 bases and at J to 5 bases, leaving 6 bases not matched to a gene. The CDR3 has 15 amino acids. In germline, CDR1 is SEHNR, CDR2 FQNEAQ (reference sequence). The DNA of the CDR3 is TGTGCCAGCAGCTTTTGGACAGGGGGTGAGGAGACCCAGTACTTC. As protein: CASSFWTGGEETQYF.

In the case of this clonotype: A much more abundant neighbour one base away suggests this may be a read error. The gene calls are TRBV9 and TRBJ2-3, with TRBD2 matching 7 bases. V lost 5 bases to trimming and J lost 0 bases; unmatched junction nucleotides: 12. Germline CDR1 and CDR2: SGDLS and YYNGEE. This CDR3 is built from 17 residues. In nucleotides, the CDR3 is TGTGCCAGCAGTCCCCGGGCCCTAGCGGCTAGCACAGATACGCAGTATTTT. Encoded protein: CASSPRALAASTDTQYF.

The chain links TRBV6-7 to TRBJ2-2; perhaps TRBD2 as D (6 bases). TRBV6-7 belongs to the ORF category, with a function that is uncertain. CDR3 length: 15 residues. Trimming pared 10 bases from V and 1 base from J, leaving 16 bases between. The CDR3 sequence is CATFGGRQNTGELFF. DNA of the CDR3: TGTGCCACTTTCGGAGGGCGACAGAACACCGGGGAGCTGTTTTTT.

The J gene is TRBJ1-2, the V gene TRBV9, with a weak D call TRBD1 (5 bases). The germline V gene encodes CDR1 SGDLS and CDR2 YYNGEE. V lost 0 bases and J lost 4, with 10 bases in between. The CDR3 contains 14 residues. Here the CDR3 reads CASSVGIGAYGYTF. CDR3 coding DNA: TGTGCCAGCAGCGTAGGGATCGGGGCCTATGGCTACACCTTC.

This clonotype appeared a few times. This may stem from a read error, because a much larger clone lies one nucleotide away. The chain links TRBV29-1 to TRBJ2-5; D call uncertain. CDR1 is SQVTM and CDR2 is ANQGSEA in the germline V gene. The V and J ends lost 1 base and 11 bases respectively, with 8 bases between them. The CDR3 is 10 amino acids. CDR3 protein: CSVEVVEQYF. DNA of the CDR3: TGCAGCGTTGAAGTCGTGGAGCAGTACTTC.

The sample holds one count of this clonotype. The chain uses TRBV20-1 and TRBJ2-7, with D maybe TRBD1 (6 bases). The V gene's germline CDR1 is DFQATT and CDR2 SNEGSKA (reference sequence). The germline V and J ends were trimmed by 6 bases and 2 bases, with 11 bases remaining between them. The CDR3 contains 12 residues. The CDR3 here is CSAPGGPYEQYF. CDR3 nucleotides: TGCAGTGCCCCTGGGGGCCCCTACGAGCAGTACTTC.

The chain carries TRBV3-1 and TRBJ1-2; 10 bases agree with TRBD1. CDR3 size: 15 residues. V was pared by 7 bases and J by 2 bases, with 7 bases of the junction left unmatched. Germline CDR1 LGHDT, CDR2 YNNKEL (reference sequence). CDR3 region: CASTGGTGANYGYTF. DNA of the CDR3: TGTGCCAGCACCGGTGGGACAGGGGCGAACTATGGCTACACCTTC. Full variable domain (remainder filled in from reference TRBV3-1 and TRBJ1-2): DTAVSQTPKYLVTQMGNDKSIKCEQNLGHDTMYWYKQDSKKFLKIMFSYNNKELIINETVPNRFSPKSPDKAHLNLHINSLELGDSAVYFCASTGGTGANYGYTFGSGTRLTVV.

DNA for the CDR3: TGTGCCAGCAGCTTACGCCGGGAATCCTCTAGCACAGATACGCAGTATTTT. Translated, it gives CASSLRRESSSTDTQYF. V usage is TRBV5-4 and J usage is TRBJ2-3, with D perhaps matching TRBD2 (5 bases). This CDR3 has 17 amino acids. The germline V and J ends were trimmed by 2 bases and 0 bases, with 16 bases remaining between them. Germline V CDR1 and CDR2: SGHNT, YYREEE (reference sequence).

This CDR3 reads CASSRIWTSGRQETQYF. The CDR3 DNA is TGTGCCAGCAGTCGGATCTGGACTAGCGGGAGGCAAGAGACCCAGTACTTC. The genes are TRBV12-3 or TRBV12-4 and TRBJ2-5; 14 bases match TRBD2. The CDR3 extends over 17 amino acids. The ends lost 5 bases at V and 2 bases at J; junction bases unmatched: 7.

This clonotype was found a few times. The chain joins TRBV28 to TRBJ1-4, with TRBD1 matching over 8 bases. Germline CDR1 and CDR2: MDHEN and SYDVKM. This CDR3 region has 16 residues. The junction had 4 bases not matched to a gene; V was cut back by 4 bases and J by 0 bases. CDR3 region: CASSSGQATTNEKLFF. The CDR3 DNA reads as TGTGCCAGCAGTTCGGGACAGGCTACAACTAATGAAAAACTGTTTTTT. Based on the CDR3 plus reference TRBV28 and TRBJ1-4, the full variable domain is DVKVTQSSRYLVKRTGEKVFLECVQDMDHENMFWYRQDPGLGLRLIYFSYDVKMKEKGDIPEGYSVSREKKERFSLILESASTNQTSMYLCASSSGQATTNEKLFFGSGTQLSVL.

Ten or more counts support this clonotype. This rearrangement joins TRBV5-1 to TRBJ2-5; no definite D call. This CDR3 comprises 15 residues. Germline V gene lookup returns CDR1 SGHRS and CDR2 YFSETQ. Trimming stripped 4 bases from V and 6 bases from J, with 19 bases between. CDR3 sequence (DNA): TGCGCCAGCAGCCCCCAGGACGGAGTTTTAAAGACCCAGTACTTC. It specifies CASSPQDGVLKTQYF.

The gene calls are TRBV5-1 and TRBJ2-1; 12 bases are a match to TRBD2. The junction had 10 bases not matched to a gene; V was cut back by 6 bases and J by 3 bases. CDR1 and CDR2 from the germline V gene are SGHRS and YFSETQ. The CDR3 covers 17 residues. The CDR3 is CASKGLAGSSVYNEQFF. CDR3 in DNA: TGCGCCAGCAAGGGACTAGCGGGTTCCAGTGTCTACAATGAGCAGTTCTTC. Drawing the rest from reference TRBV5-1 and TRBJ2-1, the complete variable domain is KAGVTQTPRYLIKTRGQQVTLSCSPISGHRSVSWYQQTPGQGLQFLFEYFSETQRNKGNFPGRFSGRQFSNSRSEMNVSTLELGDSALYLCASKGLAGSSVYNEQFFGPGTRLTVL.